Given below is one T cell receptor (beta chain) in context. Its antigen remains unidentified. Data came from immunoSEQ multiplex PCR; TCRdb stores just in-frame clones and leaves some out. The sample consists of tens of thousands of clones, about 93% of them appearing once. This entry comes from a study of cytomegalovirus exposure and HLA in healthy donors. Study in general: Later, an analysis reported that the 130 or so validation repertoires had used the same platform as the approximately 690 first-cohort repertoires.

Unmatched junction bases numbered 9, after V lost 7 bases and J lost 2 bases. The CDR3 totals 15 residues. Germline CDR1 reads SGHRS; CDR2 reads YFSETQ. Findings and limits, study-wide: Overall, about 160 TCR beta chains were annotated as cytomegalovirus-associated. Accounts indicate the classifier identified cytomegalovirus status with strong specificity and sensitivity.

The sequenced sample consisted of PBMCs. The chain carries TRBV5-1 and TRBJ2-7; 10 bases align to TRBD1. The sequence was collected from a woman under 30 in good health and CMV-seronegative. CDR3 in DNA: TGCGCCAGCTCCTTAGGGACAGGGGCCCCCTACGAGCAGTACTTC. Its protein product is CASSLGTGAPYEQYF.